This TCR beta chain was sequenced during a study of T cells in localized non-small cell lung cancer (dated by TCRdb to the early 2020s). Notes on the research overall: The study analyzed T cell repertoires of 236 early-stage NSCLC patients, comparing tumors and uninvolved tumor-adjacent lungs. The cohort comprised 200 to 300 treatment-naïve NSCLC patients with resected, localized lung tumors. A mean age of roughly 66 years was recorded for the NSCLC patients, of whom 129 were male and about a hundred were female. Overall study results and their limits: A median of around 50 of the top 100 tumor clones turned up in the paired uninvolved adjacent lung, and 25 to 35 of those clones also ranked among the top 100 of that same adjacent lung. Because multi-region tumor sequencing was not done, intratumor heterogeneity could not be ruled out. Since the design was exploratory, TCR variables were selected using unadjusted p-values with no false-discovery rate correction. Uninvolved tumor-adjacent lung showed the highest T cell clonality, higher than tumor, which suggests more focused antigenic responses in the uninvolved tumor-adjacent lung. Longer overall survival was associated with higher T cell density in blood, whereas shorter survival was associated with higher clonality in adjacent lung.

Two independent pathologists confirmed that the uninvolved adjacent lung, which was taken at least 2 cm from the tumor margin, was free of atypia. At diagnosis, tumor, uninvolved tumor-adjacent lung and peripheral blood were collected and then preserved as a mix of FFPE and fresh-frozen material. In its sample, this clone was seen a few times. This clone's antigen is unknown. Per-nucleotide qualities are absent, and no much larger clonotype sits a single base away. Cut back by 6 bases and 0 bases, the V and J ends lie 9 bases apart. Its CDR3 holds 14 amino acids, cysteine through phenylalanine. Of the read, only the CDR3 DNA is kept; its 42 bases are in frame from base 1. Taken from the germline V gene, the CDR1 and CDR2 loops are MRHNA and SNTAGT. TCR beta CDR3 regions were sequenced from DNA using the immunoSEQ Assay. Turning to the authors' computational methods: T cell density was computed as TCR beta template counts normalized to usable DNA estimated by amplifying housekeeping genes. Richness was estimated using the preseqR package, with extrapolation to 400,000 templates for PBMC samples and to 120,000 templates for tissue samples. Clonality was defined by subtracting Pielou's evenness from one. Tissue-enriched TCRs were identified by differential abundance testing using productive amino-acid clonotypes, minimum total count 5 and alpha 0.1. The Jaccard Index and the Morisita Overlap Index were used to measure how much the repertoires overlapped between compartments. GLIPH grouped TCR beta CDR3s together with public tetramer-defined viral CDR3s, and a viral motif had to include at least three viral sequences and show V-gene enrichment. TCRdb took this table from immuneACCESS and kept in-frame rearrangements with V and J called. Such tables lack part of the clones; where checked against another copy, unresolved V genes explain under half of the gap, and the rest is unexplained. The DNA gave D and trimming, while V, J and clone size come from that table. For this sample there are 2,500 to 3,500 clones; under 30% appear just once. The top ten clones comprise roughly an eighth of the sample.

The source material was normal lung tissue next to the tumor, sampled before any cancer treatment. The receptor's source is a woman aged 40-69 years with stage I lung adenocarcinoma. The V gene is TRBV6-4 and the J gene is TRBJ1-5; the D gene is perhaps TRBD1, on 5 matching bases. The CDR3 protein sequence reads: CASRGPNSNQPQHF. The DNA reads TGTGCCAGCAGGGGACCAAATAGCAATCAGCCCCAGCATTTT.